Below, 16 T cell receptor beta chains from the same sample are listed, as sequenced in a study of control samples from healthy donors and cancer patients. Clones were sequenced by immunoSEQ multiplex PCR, and TCRdb holds only the in-frame ones, with some missing. The sample has around 27,000 clones, approximately 85% seen once. Sequencing input: PBMCs. These receptors originate from a woman aged 60-75 years with head and neck cancer.

The chain couples TRBV5-1 to TRBJ2-7; D gene uncertain. Trimming took off 2 bases at V and 2 bases at J, with 11 bases between the two ends. Germline lookup yields CDR1 SGHRS and CDR2 YFSETQ. This CDR3 spans 14 amino acids. The CDR3 DNA sequence: TGCGCCAGCAGCTTTAAGGGTTCAGCCTACGAGCAGTACTTC. This sequence encodes CASSFKGSAYEQYF.

This sequence joins TRBV4-1 and TRBJ1-5; the match to TRBD1 covers 11 bases. Germline values: CDR1 MGHRA, CDR2 YSYEKL. Trimming took 3 bases from V and 2 from J; bases not matched to a gene: 6. The CDR3 runs 17 residues. Written as DNA, the CDR3 is TGCGCCAGCAGCCAGGGGACAGGGGGACGAGGCAATCAGCCCCAGCATTTT. Amino acid sequence: CASSQGTGGRGNQPQHF.

The V and J genes are TRBV4-2 and TRBJ1-5, with D uncertain. The germline V gene has CDR1 LGHNA and CDR2 YNFKEQ. V was pared by 1 base and J by 4 bases, with 5 bases between. The CDR3 extends over 13 amino acids. The CDR3 bases are TGTGCCAGCAGCCAAGCCCCAAATCAGCCCCAGCATTTT. Translated, it gives CASSQAPNQPQHF.

This chain uses TRBV3-1 (or the pseudogene TRBV3-2) with TRBJ1-5; D is possibly TRBD1 (6 bases). Looked up from germline, CDR1 is LGHDT and CDR2 is YNNKEL (reference sequence). Trimming left V 1 base short and J 3 bases short, with 10 bases between. The CDR3 runs to 15 residues. In DNA, the CDR3 is TGTGCCAGCAGCCAAGGTGGACAGTACAATCAGCCCCAGCATTTT. Its protein is CASSQGGQYNQPQHF.

The rearrangement uses TRBV19 and TRBJ1-5; D ambiguous. Germline CDR1 LNHDA, CDR2 SQIVND (reference sequence). V was clipped by 3 bases and J by 0 bases, with 15 bases between them. The CDR3 runs 17 residues. DNA for the CDR3: TGTGCCAGTAGTATCCCGTCTGAGACATTTAGCAATCAGCCCCAGCATTTT. This translates into CASSIPSETFSNQPQHF.

This clone was counted once. The chain employs TRBV5-4 and TRBJ2-7; 9 bases fit TRBD1. Trimming at V came to 3 bases and at J to 5 bases, leaving 6 bases not matched to a gene. The CDR3 has 14 residues. Germline values: CDR1 SGHNT, CDR2 YYREEE (reference sequence). The CDR3 is CASSYGTGNNEQYF. In DNA, the CDR3 is TGTGCCAGCAGCTATGGGACAGGGAATAACGAGCAGTACTTC.

The CDR3 DNA reads as TGTGCCAGCAGCTTACGTAGAAGCTCCTACAATGAGCAGTTCTTC. It codes for CASSLRRSSYNEQFF. This chain links TRBV6-6 with TRBJ2-1; D not resolved. Trimming stripped 6 bases from V and 0 bases from J, with 12 bases between. Germline V lookup: CDR1 MNHNY, CDR2 SVGAGI (reference sequence). This CDR3 has 15 residues.

As DNA, the CDR3 is TGTGCCAGCAGTTCCCCGGGAACTGAAGCTTTCTTT. It specifies CASSSPGTEAFF. The rearrangement links TRBV6-2 or TRBV6-3 to TRBJ1-1; unclear D gene. CDR1 and CDR2 (germline): MNHEY, SVGEGT. The CDR3 length is 12 residues. Trimming stripped 4 bases from V and 5 bases from J, with 8 bases between.

The gene calls are TRBV6-6 and TRBJ1-5; weak D call: TRBD1 (6 bases). The CDR3 length is 14 residues. Germline CDR1 and CDR2: MNHNY and SVGAGI (reference sequence). Trimming shortened V by 5 bases and J by 5 bases, and 13 bases separated the two germline ends. The CDR3 reads CASSPRGGDQPQHF. CDR3 DNA: TGTGCCAGCAGTCCGCGAGGGGGGGATCAGCCCCAGCATTTT.

The chain combines TRBV18 with TRBJ1-1, with 7 bases lining up with TRBD1. The CDR3 consists of 14 residues. Germline CDR1 reads KGHSH; CDR2 reads LQKENI. The V gene end was trimmed by 6 bases and the J gene end by 3 bases; junction bases not matched to a gene: 7. This CDR3 reads CASSSDRDHTEAFF. The CDR3 DNA follows: TGTGCCAGCTCGTCTGACAGGGACCACACTGAAGCTTTCTTT.

The chain recombines TRBV5-1 with TRBJ2-2; D gene ambiguous. The CDR3 spans 11 residues. Germline CDR1 is SGHRS and CDR2 is YFSETQ. Trimming took off 2 bases at V and 7 bases at J, with 3 bases between the two ends. CDR3 loop: CASSFGGELFF. CDR3 in DNA: TGCGCCAGCAGCTTTGGCGGGGAGCTGTTTTTT.

The chain employs TRBV4-1 and TRBJ2-4, with 10 bases aligning to TRBD1. Germline V lookup: CDR1 MGHRA, CDR2 YSYEKL. Germline trimming cut 6 bases from V and 8 bases from J; bases unmatched to any gene: 4. The CDR3 has 13 residues. The CDR3 coding sequence is TGCGCCAGCAGTCTGGACAGGGGGGACATTCAGTACTTC. Its translation: CASSLDRGDIQYF.

This chain joins TRBV7-2 and TRBJ1-3; maybe TRBD1 (6 bases). V lost 5 bases to trimming and J lost 4 bases, with 15 bases between them. CDR3 length: 15 amino acids. CDR1 is SGHTA and CDR2 is FQGNSA in the germline V gene. This CDR3 is CASSPLTGLGNTIYF. The CDR3 region has the DNA TGTGCCAGCAGCCCTCTTACAGGGCTAGGAAACACCATATATTTT.

This clone was seen just once. J is TRBJ1-6 and V is TRBV5-1; possible D gene TRBD1, 6 bases. Trimming removed 0 bases at V and 8 bases at J, with 12 bases between. From germline, CDR1 is SGHRS and CDR2 YFSETQ. The CDR3 runs 15 residues. CDR3 in DNA: TGCGCCAGCAGCTTGGGGGTCCGACAGGATTCACCCCTCCACTTT. It is translated as CASSLGVRQDSPLHF.

V usage is TRBV3-1 (or the pseudogene TRBV3-2) and J usage is TRBJ1-2; D gene unclear. The CDR3 consists of 14 residues. Germline values: CDR1 LGHDT, CDR2 YNNKEL (reference sequence). Trimming shortened V by 1 base and J by 9 bases, and 15 bases separated the two germline ends. The CDR3 sequence is CASSQGQARGSYTF. CDR3 nucleotide sequence: TGTGCCAGCAGCCAAGGCCAGGCCCGAGGGAGCTACACCTTC.

V gene TRBV12-3 or TRBV12-4 combines with J gene TRBJ2-1, with a tentative D call TRBD2 (5 bases). Trimming left V 10 bases short and J 9 bases short, with 16 bases between. The CDR3 covers 12 residues. The CDR3 region has the DNA TGTGCCACCGCGCTCACTAGTAGTGAGCAGTTCTTC. Its translation: CATALTSSEQFF.